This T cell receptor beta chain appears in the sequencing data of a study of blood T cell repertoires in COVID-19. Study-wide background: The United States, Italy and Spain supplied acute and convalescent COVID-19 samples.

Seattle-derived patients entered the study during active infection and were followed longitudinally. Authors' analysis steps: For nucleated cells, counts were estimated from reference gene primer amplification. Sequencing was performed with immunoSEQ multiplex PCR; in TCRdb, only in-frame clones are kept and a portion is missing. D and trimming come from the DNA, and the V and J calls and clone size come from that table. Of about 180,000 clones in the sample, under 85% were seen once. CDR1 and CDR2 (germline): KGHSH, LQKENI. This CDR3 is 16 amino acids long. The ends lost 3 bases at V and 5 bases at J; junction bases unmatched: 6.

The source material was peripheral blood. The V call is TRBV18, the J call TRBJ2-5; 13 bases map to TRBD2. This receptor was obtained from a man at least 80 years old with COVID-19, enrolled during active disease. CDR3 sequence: CASSPPGLAGSETQYF. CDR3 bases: TGTGCCAGCTCACCCCCGGGACTAGCGGGGTCGGAGACCCAGTACTTC.